This T cell receptor (beta chain) was sequenced for a study of T cells after yellow fever vaccination. A single record per CDR3 protein comes from TCRdb applying MiXCR to the 5' RACE reads. The top ten hold around 3.2% of the sample, which has about 220,000 distinct CDR3 sequences, less than 3.5% seen once. This clonotype was picked up many times. The CDR3 is 13 residues long. V was clipped by 5 bases and J by 7 bases, with 15 bases between them. Germline loops: CDR1 GTSNPN, CDR2 SVGIG (reference sequence). The chain is built from TRBV30 and TRBJ2-1; possibly TRBD1 or TRBD2 for D (5 bases each). The sample consisted of CD4+ T cells sorted from PBMCs, taken 10 days after the yellow fever booster vaccination. This TCR came from a man aged 18 to 29 who received the YFV17D yellow fever vaccine. The CDR3 nucleotides read TGTGCCTGGGCCACACAGGCGGGTAATGAGCAGTTCTTC. This codes for CAWATQAGNEQFF.